The next 11 T cell receptor beta chains were all read from a single sample in a study of shared clonotypes between healthy human individuals (TCRdb year 2020). The library was produced with the immunoSEQ multiplex PCR assay. TCRdb limited this immuneACCESS table to in-frame rearrangements with V and J called. A share of clones is missing; checked studies link under half to unresolved V genes, and the rest is unexplained. In this sample the table shows more than 2,000,000 clones, around nine tenths of which occur a single time. The leading ten clones occupy about 0.13% of the sample. Sequencing used naive CD4+ T cells sorted from blood. The cell subset or site label for this specimen denotes: CD45RA+ positively selected. The receptors originated from a man aged 18 to 35 in good health.

With regard to this clone: Other DNA sequences in this sample translate to the same CDR3. This chain connects TRBV19 to TRBJ2-2; the D gene is possibly TRBD1 (5 bases). The CDR3 contains 15 residues. The V gene lost 6 bases and the J gene lost 2 bases, with 13 bases spanning the gap. Germline V gene sequence: CDR1 LNHDA, CDR2 SQIVND (reference sequence). CDR3 sequence (DNA): TGTGCCAGTAGCCGGCAGGGCCTCAACACCGGGGAGCTGTTTTTT. This codes for CASSRQGLNTGELFF.

This chain connects TRBV7-2 to TRBJ2-3; D is unresolved. The germline V gene has CDR1 SGHTA and CDR2 FQGNSA. V was shortened by 2 bases and J by 2 bases, with 8 bases between the two germline ends. This CDR3 is 14 amino acids long. CDR3 protein: CASSLRRYTDTQYF. As DNA, the CDR3 is TGTGCCAGCAGCTTAAGGCGTTACACAGATACGCAGTATTTT.

This clone came up once. The rearrangement joins TRBV7-2 to TRBJ2-2, with TRBD2 identical over 8 bases. The J segment lost 6 bases and the V segment lost 8 bases, leaving 11 bases of the junction unmatched. Germline V gene sequence: CDR1 SGHTA, CDR2 FQGNSA. The CDR3 runs 15 residues. CDR3 residues: CASSQGGLAAGELFF. CDR3 nucleotides: TGTGCCAGCTCACAAGGTGGACTAGCCGCCGGGGAGCTGTTTTTT.

The V and J genes are TRBV11-2 and TRBJ1-2; perhaps TRBD1 as D (5 bases). The ends were cut back, 1 base at V and 4 bases at J, with 13 bases in the middle. The CDR3 runs 15 residues. Germline V CDR1 and CDR2: SGHAT, FQNNGV. CDR3 nucleotides: TGTGCCAGCAGCTTAGGTGGCAGGGAGGGCTATGGCTACACCTTC. The encoded protein is CASSLGGREGYGYTF.

The chain uses TRBV28 and TRBJ1-2, with D unclear. Germline CDR1 and CDR2: MDHEN and SYDVKM. Trimming cost V 6 bases and J 4 bases, with 6 bases left between them. There are 11 residues in the CDR3. The CDR3 nucleotides read TGTGCCAGCAGATCCGGCTATGGCTACACCTTC. Protein product: CASRSGYGYTF.

The chain is built from TRBV9 and TRBJ1-1, with TRBD1 as a possible D gene (5 bases). This CDR3 has 13 residues. Trimming pared 2 bases from V and 4 bases from J, leaving 9 bases between. The germline gives CDR1 SGDLS, CDR2 YYNGEE. CDR3 protein: CASSVMGGTEAFF. Here the CDR3 DNA reads TGTGCCAGCAGCGTTATGGGGGGCACTGAAGCTTTCTTT.

Worth noting for this clone: In the same sample, other DNA sequences code for this CDR3. The chain combines TRBV19 with TRBJ1-4; 7 bases are shared with TRBD1. This CDR3 has 14 amino acids. Germline CDR1 and CDR2: LNHDA and SQIVND (reference sequence). Trimming cost V 8 bases and J 3 bases; bases outside gene matches: 6. The CDR3 bases are TGTGCCAGTTCGCGGACAGGCTCTAATGAAAAACTGTTTTTT. Its translation is CASSRTGSNEKLFF. The full variable domain, its missing parts supplied by reference TRBV19 and TRBJ1-4, is DGGITQSPKYLFRKEGQNVTLSCEQNLNHDAMYWYRQDPGQGLRLIYYSQIVNDFQKGDIAEGYSVSREKKESFPLTVTSAQKNPTAFYLCASSRTGSNEKLFFGSGTQLSVL.

The CDR3: CASSRGGQETQYF. The CDR3 DNA sequence: TGTGCCAGCAGCCGGGGGGGCCAAGAGACCCAGTACTTC. The J gene is TRBJ2-5, the V gene TRBV5-4, with 8 bases lining up with TRBD2. With V trimmed by 4 bases and J by 1 base, 0 bases remained unmatched. Per germline, CDR1 SGHNT and CDR2 YYREEE (reference sequence). There are 13 residues in the CDR3. The full variable domain, rest sourced from reference TRBV5-4 and TRBJ2-5, is ETGVTQSPTHLIKTRGQQVTLRCSSQSGHNTVSWYQQALGQGPQFIFQYYREEENGRGNFPPRFSGLQFPNYSSELNVNALELDDSALYLCASSRGGQETQYFGPGTRLLVL.

The rearrangement joins TRBV5-1 to TRBJ1-6; 8 bases are a match to TRBD1. Germline CDR1 and CDR2: SGHRS and YFSETQ. The CDR3 has 15 residues. The V segment lost 4 bases and the J segment 7 bases; nucleotides outside the gene matches: 7. CDR3 residues: CASSSTGDRNSPLHF. DNA for the CDR3: TGCGCCAGCAGCAGTACAGGGGACAGGAATTCACCCCTCCACTTT. Full variable domain (rest looked up from reference TRBV5-1 and TRBJ1-6): KAGVTQTPRYLIKTRGQQVTLSCSPISGHRSVSWYQQTPGQGLQFLFEYFSETQRNKGNFPGRFSGRQFSNSRSEMNVSTLELGDSALYLCASSSTGDRNSPLHFGNGTRLTVT.

The J gene is TRBJ2-1, the V gene TRBV30; no clear D gene. The length of the CDR3 is 14 residues. V dropped 3 bases and J dropped 5 bases, with 14 bases sitting between them. Germline CDR1 reads GTSNPN; CDR2 reads SVGIG (reference sequence). CDR3 protein: CAWSHGRVDNEQFF. The DNA of the CDR3 is TGTGCCTGGAGCCACGGGCGCGTAGACAATGAGCAGTTCTTC.

The chain couples TRBV7-2 to TRBJ2-3; 9 nucleotides agree with TRBD2. CDR1 SGHTA and CDR2 FQGNSA come from the germline V gene. V lost 0 bases and J lost 6; bases outside the gene matches: 7. The length of the CDR3 is 16 residues. CDR3 in amino acids: CASSLALAGVWDTQYF. The CDR3 DNA reads TGTGCCAGCAGCTTAGCGTTAGCGGGGGTTTGGGATACGCAGTATTTT.